A single sample is the source of the 7 T cell receptor beta chains below, sequenced in a study of T cell responses to AZD1222 COVID-19 vaccine. The method was immunoSEQ multiplex PCR; TCRdb's version includes in-frame clones alone and lacks a portion of them. The sample has roughly 100,000 clones, roughly 90% seen once. This specimen consisted of peripheral blood, obtained on day 0 of AZD1222 vaccination. Every receptor here comes from an adult in good health.

The chain couples TRBV6-5 to TRBJ2-7, with TRBD2 identical over 8 bases. The CDR3 is made up of 15 amino acids. After removal of 0 bases from V and 7 bases from J, the junction contained 8 bases not matched to a gene. The germline CDR1 and CDR2 sequences are MNHEY and SVGAGI. In DNA, the CDR3 is TGTGCCAGCAGTTACTCTACAGCGGGAGCAAAAGAGCAGTACTTC. Protein sequence: CASSYSTAGAKEQYF.

This chain links TRBV28 with TRBJ2-2, with D perhaps assigned TRBD1 or TRBD2 (5 bases each). CDR1 and CDR2 (germline): MDHEN, SYDVKM. V was trimmed by 6 bases and J by 0 bases, leaving 17 bases between them. This CDR3 comprises 17 residues. The CDR3 spells CASSPPSGTPNTGELFF. The CDR3 DNA reads as TGTGCCAGCAGCCCGCCCTCCGGGACCCCGAACACCGGGGAGCTGTTTTTT.

The chain combines TRBV7-3 with TRBJ2-5; perhaps TRBD1 as D (5 bases). Per the germline V gene, CDR1 is SGHTA and CDR2 is FQGTGA. Trimming pared 5 bases from V and 2 bases from J, leaving 15 bases between. This CDR3 is built from 15 residues. CDR3 sequence reads: CASSRGPTAQETQYF. Written as DNA, the CDR3 is TGTGCCAGCAGCAGGGGCCCGACTGCACAAGAGACCCAGTACTTC.

This clone was observed once. J is TRBJ2-6 and V is TRBV6-5; D is uncertain. The CDR3 has 14 residues. V lost 10 bases and J 1 base, leaving 11 bases between the germline ends. In germline, CDR1 is MNHEY, CDR2 SVGAGI. This chain's CDR3 is CATGDSSGANVLTF. Here the CDR3 DNA reads TGTGCCACCGGTGACTCGTCTGGGGCCAACGTCCTGACTTTC.

This chain links TRBV18 with TRBJ2-4, with D perhaps TRBD1 (5 bases). Germline values: CDR1 KGHSH, CDR2 LQKENI. This CDR3 is built from 16 residues. Trimming removed 3 bases at V and 0 bases at J, with 12 bases between. CDR3 sequence (DNA): TGTGCCAGCTCACCGACCGAAACAGGAGCCAAAAACATTCAGTACTTC. Protein sequence: CASSPTETGAKNIQYF.

This CDR3 is CASKSGVLDEQYF. As DNA, the CDR3 is TGTGCCAGCAAATCGGGGGTGCTGGACGAGCAGTACTTC. This rearrangement joins TRBV7-2 to TRBJ2-7; tentatively, D is TRBD2 (6 bases). The V gene's germline CDR1 is SGHTA and CDR2 FQGNSA. V was trimmed by 7 bases and J by 5 bases, leaving 15 bases between them. This CDR3 region has 13 residues.

The CDR3 DNA reads as TGTGCCAGCAGTCTCAGCTCTGGAAACACCATATATTTT. Translating it yields CASSLSSGNTIYF. V and J are TRBV6-5 and TRBJ1-3; D is uncertain. This CDR3 comprises 13 residues. V lost 5 bases, J lost 0 bases, and 5 bases lay in between. Germline V gene data show CDR1 as MNHEY and CDR2 as SVGAGI.